This TCR beta chain was sequenced for a study of beta chain features in type 1 diabetes. Study information: The study found patients and healthy donors alike in age, gender and cell yields.

A CD45RO/CCR7/CD25/CD127/CD95/CD27 panel sorted naive, central memory, regulatory and stem cell-like memory CD4+ cells. The study's findings and limits: A moderate, significant TCRB CDR3 shortening appeared in type 1 diabetes across four CD4+ subsets. Whether TCRB rearrangement is influenced by HLA type went unresolved here.

Points on this clone: No antigen is known for it.

The investigators reverse transcribed all of the isolated RNA, so they sequenced expressed TCRB transcripts. The average read count of naive, central memory and regulatory T cell samples was approximately 3.9 million. Sequencing was performed with immunoSEQ multiplex PCR; in TCRdb, only in-frame clones are kept and a portion is missing. Here the sample spans more than 300,000 clones, 8.5% to 10% being singletons. The ends were cut back, 2 bases at V and 4 bases at J, with 6 bases in the middle. Germline-derived CDR1 and CDR2 are ENHRY and SYGVKD. The CDR3 has 13 residues. This receptor was identified in a man aged 30-40 years with type 1 diabetes. The specimen sequenced was central memory CD4+ T cells from blood. This chain connects TRBV10-3 to TRBJ2-1, with a weak D call TRBD1 (5 bases). The CDR3 here is CAISERQYNEQFF. CDR3 in DNA: TGTGCCATCAGTGAGAGACAGTACAATGAGCAGTTCTTC.